Listed below are T cell receptor beta chains from one sample, sequenced in a study of blood T cell repertoires in COVID-19. Using immunoSEQ multiplex PCR, the repertoire was profiled, and TCRdb retains in-frame clones only, with some absent. The table records about 190,000 clones, roughly 84% of them present only once. Source material: PBMCs or T cells enriched from blood (not recorded which). The receptor set was obtained from a woman younger than 45 who had been exposed to COVID-19. CDR3s include the opening cysteine and the closing phenylalanine or tryptophan. D genes are given only for firm matches. Clone size is stated in some rows and not others, as once, few, many or a class when expanded.

size | D | J | V | DNA | CDR3
NA | TRBD1 | TRBJ2-5 | TRBV27 | TGTGCCAGCAGTTTAGTGGGACAGGGGGAAGAGACCCAGTACTTC | CASSLVGQGEETQYF
NA | NA | TRBJ2-1 | TRBV10-1 | TGCGCCAGCAGCGCATCCGGGGATTTCGATGAGCAGTTCTTC | CASSASGDFDEQFF
NA | NA | TRBJ1-6 | TRBV19 | TGTGCCAGTAGTACGAACCCCGGACAACATAATTCACCCCTCCACTTT | CASSTNPGQHNSPLHF
NA | NA | TRBJ1-2 | TRBV9 | TGTGCCAGCAGCCCCGGCGGGCAGGTGTACAGGGCCTCCGGCTACACCTTC | CASSPGGQVYRASGYTF
NA | NA | TRBJ1-2 | TRBV10-3 | TGTGCCATCAGTGAGTCAAGATCCTCGGGGACATCCAACCCTGGCTACACCTTC | CAISESRSSGTSNPGYTF
NA | NA | TRBJ1-2 | TRBV7-2 | TGTGCCAGCAGCCCGAACTATTACATGTCTAACTATGGCTACACCTTC | CASSPNYYMSNYGYTF
NA | TRBD2 | TRBJ2-7 | TRBV28 | TGTGCCAGCAGTTTCGGGGGGGTCTACGAGCAGTACTTC | CASSFGGVYEQYF
NA | NA | TRBJ1-4 | TRBV7-8 | TGTGCCAGCAGCCCCGACCACGGGGGGGTTAATGAAAAACTGTTTTTT | CASSPDHGGVNEKLFF
NA | NA | TRBJ2-7 | TRBV27 | TGTGCCAGCAGGAGGCAGGGCTCCTACGAGCAGTACTTC | CASRRQGSYEQYF
once | TRBD2 | TRBJ2-7 | TRBV4-1 | TGCGCCAGCAGCCAACTTCCCGAGGGTAGCGGGGGGGCATACGAGCAGTACTTC | CASSQLPEGSGGAYEQYF
NA | NA | TRBJ1-4 | TRBV7-9 | TGTGCCAGCAGCTTCCTTGGACTTAATGAAAAACTGTTTTTT | CASSFLGLNEKLFF
NA | NA | TRBJ2-3 | TRBV9 | TGTGCCAGCAGCCCCTCCCCTATGAGGAGGGGCACAGATACGCAGTATTTT | CASSPSPMRRGTDTQYF
NA | NA | TRBJ2-1 | TRBV6-2/TRBV6-3 | TGTGCCAGCAGTTACTCGGGCGGGGCTGTGGGTGAGCAGTTCTTC | CASSYSGGAVGEQFF
NA | NA | TRBJ1-5 | TRBV10-3 | TGTGCCATCAGTGTGGAGAGCAATCAGCCCCAGCATTTT | CAISVESNQPQHF
NA | NA | TRBJ1-4 | TRBV10-3 | TGTGCCATCAGAGCCGGGACTGGGGACGAAAAACTGTTTTTT | CAIRAGTGDEKLFF
NA | NA | TRBJ1-2 | TRBV7-2 | TGTGCCAGCAGCGAACAGGGAGCTAACTATGGCTACACCTTC | CASSEQGANYGYTF
NA | NA | TRBJ1-6 | TRBV5-6 | TGTGCCAGCAGTATTGGTGGAGTCTCTTATTCACCCCTCCACTTT | CASSIGGVSYSPLHF
NA | TRBD1 | TRBJ2-7 | TRBV30 | TGTGCCTGGAGAGCTGGGACAGGGGGGACTGAGCAGTACTTC | CAWRAGTGGTEQYF
NA | TRBD1 | TRBJ1-4 | TRBV5-1 | TGCGCCAGCAGCTCACCGGGACAGGGGTCTAATGAAAAACTGTTTTTT | CASSSPGQGSNEKLFF
NA | TRBD1 | TRBJ1-1 | TRBV6-2/TRBV6-3 | TGTGCCAGCAGTACGGACAGGGGGCCGAACACTGAAGCTTTCTTT | CASSTDRGPNTEAFF
NA | TRBD1 | TRBJ1-1 | TRBV7-3 | TGTGCCAGCAGCCCGCGAGGACAGGGAATAACTGAAGCTTTCTTT | CASSPRGQGITEAFF